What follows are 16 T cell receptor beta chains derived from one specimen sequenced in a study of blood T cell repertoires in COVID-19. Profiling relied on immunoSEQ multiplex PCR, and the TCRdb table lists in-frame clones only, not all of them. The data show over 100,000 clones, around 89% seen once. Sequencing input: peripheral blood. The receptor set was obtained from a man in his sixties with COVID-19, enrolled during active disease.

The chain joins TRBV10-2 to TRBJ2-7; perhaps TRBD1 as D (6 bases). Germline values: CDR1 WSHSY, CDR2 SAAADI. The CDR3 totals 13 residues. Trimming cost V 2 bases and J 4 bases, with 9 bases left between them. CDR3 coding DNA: TGCGCCAGCAGTGAGCACAGGGATTACGAGCAGTACTTC. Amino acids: CASSEHRDYEQYF.

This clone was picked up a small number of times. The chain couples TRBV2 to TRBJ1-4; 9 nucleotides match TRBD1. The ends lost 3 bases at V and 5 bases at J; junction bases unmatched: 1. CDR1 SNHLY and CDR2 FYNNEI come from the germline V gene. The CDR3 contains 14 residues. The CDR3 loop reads CASSDGQGNEKLFF. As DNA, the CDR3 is TGTGCCAGCAGTGACGGACAGGGGAATGAAAAACTGTTTTTT.

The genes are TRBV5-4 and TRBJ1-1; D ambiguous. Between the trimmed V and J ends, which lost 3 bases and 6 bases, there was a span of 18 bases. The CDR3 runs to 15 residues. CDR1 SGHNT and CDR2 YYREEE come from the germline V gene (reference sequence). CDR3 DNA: TGTGCCAGCAGCTCGGTCGAGCGGGTTTTGGCTGAAGCTTTCTTT. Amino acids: CASSSVERVLAEAFF.

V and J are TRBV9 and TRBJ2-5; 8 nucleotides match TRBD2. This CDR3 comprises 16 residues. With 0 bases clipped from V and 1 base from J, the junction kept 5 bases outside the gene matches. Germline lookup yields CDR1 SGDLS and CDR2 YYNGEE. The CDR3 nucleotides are TGTGCCAGCAGCGTAGTGTCGGGGGGGCCCCAAGAGACCCAGTACTTC. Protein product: CASSVVSGGPQETQYF.

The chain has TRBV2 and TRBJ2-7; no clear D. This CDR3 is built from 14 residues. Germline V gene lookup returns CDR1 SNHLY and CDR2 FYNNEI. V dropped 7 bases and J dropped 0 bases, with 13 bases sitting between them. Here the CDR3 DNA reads TGTGCCAGCACCCCCCTTATTAGCTCCTACGAGCAGTACTTC. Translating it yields CASTPLISSYEQYF.

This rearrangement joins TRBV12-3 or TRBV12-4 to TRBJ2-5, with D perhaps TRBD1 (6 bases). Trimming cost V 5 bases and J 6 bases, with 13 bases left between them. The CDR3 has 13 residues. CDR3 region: CASSHGQTKTQYF. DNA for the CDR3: TGTGCCAGCAGTCACGGACAGACCAAGACCCAGTACTTC.

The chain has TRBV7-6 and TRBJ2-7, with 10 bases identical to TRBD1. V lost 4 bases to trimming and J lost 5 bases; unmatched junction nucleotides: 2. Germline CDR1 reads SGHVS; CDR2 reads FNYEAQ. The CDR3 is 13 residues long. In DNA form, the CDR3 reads TGTGCCAGCAGCTCGGACAGGGGGGACGAGCAGTACTTC. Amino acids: CASSSDRGDEQYF.

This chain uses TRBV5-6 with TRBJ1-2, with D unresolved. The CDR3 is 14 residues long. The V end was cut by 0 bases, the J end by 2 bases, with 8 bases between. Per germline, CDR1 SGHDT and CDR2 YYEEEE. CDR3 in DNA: TGTGCCAGCAGCTTGGTCAGGTTCAACTATGGCTACACCTTC. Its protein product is CASSLVRFNYGYTF.

The CDR3 DNA follows: TGTGCCAGCAGCTTTCTGGAGGGGGCTTCTGGAAACACCATATATTTT. Amino acids: CASSFLEGASGNTIYF. The gene calls are TRBV7-9 and TRBJ1-3; 7 positions agree with TRBD1. This CDR3 has 16 amino acids. V lost 3 bases to trimming and J lost 1 base; unmatched junction nucleotides: 6. The germline V gene encodes CDR1 SEHNR and CDR2 FQNEAQ (reference sequence).

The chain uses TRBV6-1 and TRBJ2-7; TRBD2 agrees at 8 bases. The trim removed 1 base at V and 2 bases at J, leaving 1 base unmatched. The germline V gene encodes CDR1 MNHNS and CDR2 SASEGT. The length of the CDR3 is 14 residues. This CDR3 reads CASSEGGGPYEQYF. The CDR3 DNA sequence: TGTGCCAGCAGTGAAGGCGGGGGGCCCTACGAGCAGTACTTC.

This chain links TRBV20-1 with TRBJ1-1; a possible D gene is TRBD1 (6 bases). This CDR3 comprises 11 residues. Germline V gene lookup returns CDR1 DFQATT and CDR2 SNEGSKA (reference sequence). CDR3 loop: CRTGMGTEAFF. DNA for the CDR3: TGCAGAACAGGGATGGGCACTGAAGCTTTCTTT.

CDR3 nucleotide sequence: TGTGCCAGCAGTCCAGGGTTCCCAGGTTTCTACGAGCAGTACTTC. Residues: CASSPGFPGFYEQYF. The chain recombines TRBV2 with TRBJ2-7; D perhaps matches TRBD1 (5 bases). The CDR3 consists of 15 residues. Trimming cost V 5 bases and J 3 bases, with 17 bases left between them. Germline CDR1 SNHLY, CDR2 FYNNEI. The full variable domain, rest sourced from reference TRBV2 and TRBJ2-7, is EPEVTQTPSHQVTQMGQEVILRCVPISNHLYFYWYRQILGQKVEFLVSFYNNEISEKSEIFDDQFSVERPDGSNFTLKIRSTKLEDSAMYFCASSPGFPGFYEQYFGPGTRLTVT.

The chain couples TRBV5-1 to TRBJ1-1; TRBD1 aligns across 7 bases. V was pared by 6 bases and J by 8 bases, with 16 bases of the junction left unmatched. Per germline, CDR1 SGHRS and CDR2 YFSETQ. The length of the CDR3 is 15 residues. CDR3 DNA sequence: TGCGCCAGCACCTTACACCCGGACAGGTTAGTCGAAGCTTTCTTT. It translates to CASTLHPDRLVEAFF.

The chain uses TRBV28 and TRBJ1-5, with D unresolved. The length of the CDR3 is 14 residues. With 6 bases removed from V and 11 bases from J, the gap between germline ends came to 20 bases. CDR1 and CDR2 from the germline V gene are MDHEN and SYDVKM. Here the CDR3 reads CASSSTPEDWTQHF. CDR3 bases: TGTGCCAGCAGCTCGACACCGGAGGATTGGACCCAGCATTTT.

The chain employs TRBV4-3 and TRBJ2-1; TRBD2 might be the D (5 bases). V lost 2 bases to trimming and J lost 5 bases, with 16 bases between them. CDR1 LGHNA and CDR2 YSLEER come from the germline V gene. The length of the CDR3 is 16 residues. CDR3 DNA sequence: TGCGCCAGCAGCCAATCTTCCGGAGGAACCCACAATGAGCAGTTCTTC. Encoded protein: CASSQSSGGTHNEQFF.

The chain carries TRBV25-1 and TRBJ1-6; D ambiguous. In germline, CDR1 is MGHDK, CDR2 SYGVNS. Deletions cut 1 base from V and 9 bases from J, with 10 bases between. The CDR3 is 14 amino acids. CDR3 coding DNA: TGTGCCAGCAGTGAATTCGGTGGAGGTTCACCCCTCCACTTT. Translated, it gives CASSEFGGGSPLHF.